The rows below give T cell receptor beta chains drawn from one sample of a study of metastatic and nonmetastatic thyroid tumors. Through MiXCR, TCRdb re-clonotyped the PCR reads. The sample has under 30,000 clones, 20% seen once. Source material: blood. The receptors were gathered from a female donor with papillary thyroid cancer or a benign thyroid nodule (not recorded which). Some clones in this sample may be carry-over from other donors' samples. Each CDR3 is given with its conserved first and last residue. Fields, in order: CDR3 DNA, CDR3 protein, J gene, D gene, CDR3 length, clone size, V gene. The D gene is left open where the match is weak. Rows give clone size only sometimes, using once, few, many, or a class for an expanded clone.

CDR3nt: TGTGCCAGCACCAACCCTAGAGGCTACGAGCAGTACTTC
CDR3aa: CASTNPRGYEQYF
j_gene: TRBJ2-7
d_gene: .
len: 13
abundance: many
v_gene: TRBV5-6

CDR3nt: TGTGCCAGCAAGGACACCTTCTACGAGCAGTACTTC
CDR3aa: CASKDTFYEQYF
j_gene: TRBJ2-7
d_gene: .
len: 12
abundance: .
v_gene: TRBV28

CDR3nt: TGTGCCAGCAGTGACAACAGGGTCGCGAATCAGCCCCAGCATTTT
CDR3aa: CASSDNRVANQPQHF
j_gene: TRBJ1-5
d_gene: .
len: 15
abundance: .
v_gene: TRBV25-1

CDR3nt: TGCAGTGCTAGATGGCCATTTGGCGGGAGGGCGAATGAGCAGTTCTTC
CDR3aa: CSARWPFGGRANEQFF
j_gene: TRBJ2-1
d_gene: TRBD2
len: 16
abundance: many
v_gene: TRBV20-1

CDR3nt: TGTGCCAGCAGCCTCGGGACAAATGAAAAACTGTTTTTT
CDR3aa: CASSLGTNEKLFF
j_gene: TRBJ1-4
d_gene: .
len: 13
abundance: many
v_gene: TRBV7-2

CDR3nt: TGTGCCAGCAGTGTACCAAAACGATCCGGGACACGTTTATCCTACGAACAGTACTTC
CDR3aa: CASSVPKRSGTRLSYEQYF
j_gene: TRBJ2-7
d_gene: .
len: 19
abundance: .
v_gene: TRBV2

CDR3nt: TGTGCCAGCAGTTTATACAGGGGCACTGAAGCTTTCTTT
CDR3aa: CASSLYRGTEAFF
j_gene: TRBJ1-1
d_gene: TRBD1
len: 13
abundance: .
v_gene: TRBV6-1

CDR3nt: TGCGCCAGCAGCTTGGAGTCCCCGGATACGCAGTATTTT
CDR3aa: CASSLESPDTQYF
j_gene: TRBJ2-3
d_gene: .
len: 13
abundance: .
v_gene: TRBV5-1

CDR3nt: TGCAGTGCTAGAGATCCAACAGCTGATGGATCAAATCAGCCCCAGCATTTT
CDR3aa: CSARDPTADGSNQPQHF
j_gene: TRBJ1-5
d_gene: .
len: 17
abundance: many
v_gene: TRBV20-1

CDR3nt: TGCGCCAGCATTATCGGGACAGGGGGAGATACCCAGTACTTC
CDR3aa: CASIIGTGGDTQYF
j_gene: TRBJ2-5
d_gene: TRBD1
len: 14
abundance: .
v_gene: TRBV4-1

CDR3nt: TGTGCCAGCAGCCACCAGCATTTT
CDR3aa: CASSHQHF
j_gene: TRBJ1-5
d_gene: .
len: 8
abundance: many
v_gene: TRBV11-2

CDR3nt: TGTGCCAGCTCGGCTTTACAAGAGACCCAGTACTTC
CDR3aa: CASSALQETQYF
j_gene: TRBJ2-5
d_gene: .
len: 12
abundance: many
v_gene: TRBV18

CDR3nt: TGTGCCAGTAGTATAGGAGGGGGCAGATCACCCCTCCACTTT
CDR3aa: CASSIGGGRSPLHF
j_gene: TRBJ1-6
d_gene: TRBD1
len: 14
abundance: medium-sized
v_gene: TRBV19

CDR3nt: TGTGCCTGGAGTGTAACTAGCGGGGTTTACGAGCAGTACTTC
CDR3aa: CAWSVTSGVYEQYF
j_gene: TRBJ2-7
d_gene: TRBD2
len: 14
abundance: many
v_gene: TRBV30

CDR3nt: TGTGCCACCAGTGAACGGAATGTGGATACGCAGTATTTT
CDR3aa: CATSERNVDTQYF
j_gene: TRBJ2-3
d_gene: .
len: 13
abundance: .
v_gene: TRBV24-1

CDR3nt: TGTGCCAGCAGGACCTTAGCGGGAGACTCCTACGAGCAGTACTTC
CDR3aa: CASRTLAGDSYEQYF
j_gene: TRBJ2-7
d_gene: TRBD2
len: 15
abundance: .
v_gene: TRBV6-1

CDR3nt: TGTGCCAGTAGTCCAAATAACCGGGGGCCTGCTTTCTTT
CDR3aa: CASSPNNRGPAFF
j_gene: TRBJ1-1
d_gene: .
len: 13
abundance: few
v_gene: TRBV19

CDR3nt: TGCAGTGCTAGAGATCAAAGGCGGGAGATTACGAATGAGCAGTTCTTC
CDR3aa: CSARDQRREITNEQFF
j_gene: TRBJ2-1
d_gene: TRBD2
len: 16
abundance: once
v_gene: TRBV20-1

CDR3nt: TGTGCCAGCAGCTTATTTGGACCAGCGGGGACACCGGGTGGCGAGAAGTACTTC
CDR3aa: CASSLFGPAGTPGGEKYF
j_gene: TRBJ2-7
d_gene: .
len: 18
abundance: .
v_gene: TRBV11-2

CDR3nt: TGCAGTGCTAGGCCCCCCCAGCGCCCCTCCTACGAGCAGTACTTC
CDR3aa: CSARPPQRPSYEQYF
j_gene: TRBJ2-7
d_gene: .
len: 15
abundance: .
v_gene: TRBV20-1

CDR3nt: TGTGCCAGCAGCTTATCGGGACCGAGCACAGATACGCAGTATTTT
CDR3aa: CASSLSGPSTDTQYF
j_gene: TRBJ2-3
d_gene: .
len: 15
abundance: .
v_gene: TRBV7-2

CDR3nt: TGCGCCAGCAGCTTGGGGGACAGGGTCTATGGCTACACCTTC
CDR3aa: CASSLGDRVYGYTF
j_gene: TRBJ1-2
d_gene: TRBD1
len: 14
abundance: many
v_gene: TRBV5-1

CDR3nt: TGTGCCACCAGTGCGTCAGGACGCTACAATGAGCAGTTCTTC
CDR3aa: CATSASGRYNEQFF
j_gene: TRBJ2-1
d_gene: .
len: 14
abundance: .
v_gene: TRBV24-1